This entry lists 7 T cell receptor beta chains sequenced from one sample in a study of pediatric ulcerative colitis. Assay: immunoSEQ multiplex PCR; the TCRdb copy retains only in-frame clones and omits some. Here the sample spans roughly 64,000 clones, 86% being singletons. The sample consisted of blood. The receptors were gathered from a boy between 10 and 17 years old with severe ulcerative colitis.

Written as DNA, the CDR3 is TGTGCCAGCAGCTTAGGCGATGGAGGGGCTGAGACTAATGAAAAACTGTTTTTT. This encodes CASSLGDGGAETNEKLFF. This rearrangement joins TRBV13 to TRBJ1-4; possibly TRBD1 for D (5 bases). Germline V lookup: CDR1 PRHDT, CDR2 FYEKMQ (reference sequence). There are 18 residues in the CDR3. The ends were cut back, 0 bases at V and 2 bases at J, with 16 bases in the middle.

This chain connects TRBV5-1 to TRBJ2-7; weak D call: TRBD2 (5 bases). This CDR3 region has 15 residues. Germline V gene data show CDR1 as SGHRS and CDR2 as YFSETQ. V was clipped by 0 bases and J by 6 bases, with 16 bases between them. CDR3 amino acids: CASSLDSGGRSEQYF. The CDR3 DNA sequence: TGCGCCAGCAGCTTGGATTCGGGCGGGCGTAGCGAGCAGTACTTC. Using reference TRBV5-1 and TRBJ2-7 for the parts outside the CDR3, the full variable domain is KAGVTQTPRYLIKTRGQQVTLSCSPISGHRSVSWYQQTPGQGLQFLFEYFSETQRNKGNFPGRFSGRQFSNSRSEMNVSTLELGDSALYLCASSLDSGGRSEQYFGPGTRLTVT.

J is TRBJ2-1 and V is TRBV23-1; 12 positions match TRBD2. TRBV23-1 is labeled an ORF, and its function is uncertain. CDR3 size: 21 residues. Unmatched junction bases numbered 19, after V lost 1 base and J lost 6 bases. CDR3 nucleotide sequence: TGCGCCAGCAGTCAATGGTTGCTAGCGGGAGGGCCTGGGCGAGCTTGCAATGAGCAGTTCTTC. Translation: CASSQWLLAGGPGRACNEQFF.

V usage is TRBV7-9 and J usage is TRBJ2-5; D not resolved. V shed 5 bases and J shed 5 bases, with 9 bases lying between them. This CDR3 region has 12 residues. Germline loops: CDR1 SEHNR, CDR2 FQNEAQ (reference sequence). This chain's CDR3 is CASSPQLETQYF. The CDR3 DNA follows: TGTGCCAGCAGCCCACAACTTGAGACCCAGTACTTC.

The rearrangement uses TRBV29-1 and TRBJ1-4, with D possibly being TRBD1 (5 bases). The germline CDR1 and CDR2 sequences are SQVTM and ANQGSEA. This CDR3 region has 16 residues. V lost 0 bases and J 0 bases, leaving 11 bases between the germline ends. The CDR3 DNA is TGCAGCGTTGAAGACCCATGGACAACAACTAATGAAAAACTGTTTTTT. Protein product: CSVEDPWTTTNEKLFF. Full variable domain (outside the CDR3, taken from reference TRBV29-1 and TRBJ1-4): SAVISQKPSRDICQRGTSLTIQCQVDSQVTMMFWYRQQPGQSLTLIATANQGSEATYESGFVIDKFPISRPNLTFSTLTVSNMSPEDSSIYLCSVEDPWTTTNEKLFFGSGTQLSVL.

This chain links TRBV7-6 with TRBJ1-1, with no clear D. Germline CDR1 and CDR2: SGHVS and FNYEAQ. V was cut by 1 base and J by 5 bases, with 5 bases left in between. The CDR3 is 12 residues long. This CDR3 is CASSLDRTEAFF. DNA of the CDR3: TGTGCCAGCAGCTTAGACAGAACTGAAGCTTTCTTT.

The rearrangement joins TRBV20-1 to TRBJ1-1, with D unresolved. This CDR3 contains 11 residues. Germline V lookup: CDR1 DFQATT, CDR2 SNEGSKA (reference sequence). The V and J ends lost 5 bases and 7 bases respectively, with 11 bases between them. The CDR3 protein is CSADLGNEAFF. Written as DNA, the CDR3 is TGCAGTGCTGACTTAGGCAATGAAGCTTTCTTT.